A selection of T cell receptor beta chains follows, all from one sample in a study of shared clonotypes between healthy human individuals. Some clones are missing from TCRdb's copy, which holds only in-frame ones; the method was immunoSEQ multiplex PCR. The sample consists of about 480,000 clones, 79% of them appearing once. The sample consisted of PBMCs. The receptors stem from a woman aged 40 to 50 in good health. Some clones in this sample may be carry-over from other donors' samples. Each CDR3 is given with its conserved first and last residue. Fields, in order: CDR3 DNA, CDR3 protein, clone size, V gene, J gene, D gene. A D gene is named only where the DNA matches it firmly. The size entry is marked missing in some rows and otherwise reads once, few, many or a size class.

TGTGCCAGTACTACAGGGCGCTTGAGCAATCAGCCCCAGCATTTT	CASTTGRLSNQPQHF	-	TRBV2	TRBJ1-5	-
TGTGCCTGGAGGCCAGGGGCTGGCCACGGGGAGCTGTTTTTT	CAWRPGAGHGELFF	-	TRBV30	TRBJ2-2	-
TGTGCCAGTACCACCAATATAGAGACGCACGAGCAGTACTTC	CASTTNIETHEQYF	-	TRBV19	TRBJ2-7	-
TGTGCCAGCAGCTTACGTCAGGGGCGTATCGGTGAGCAGTACTTC	CASSLRQGRIGEQYF	-	TRBV11-2	TRBJ2-7	-
TGTGCCAGCAGTGAAGGTCTGGACAGGGGGCGGAACGAGCAGTACTTC	CASSEGLDRGRNEQYF	once	TRBV25-1	TRBJ2-7	TRBD1
TGCGCCAGCAGTTTCGGTTCAGGGAATGGAAACACCATATATTTT	CASSFGSGNGNTIYF	-	TRBV5-1	TRBJ1-3	-
TGCGCCAGCAGAAGGACAGGGACCATAGATTTGTACTTC	CASRRTGTIDLYF	-	TRBV4-1	TRBJ2-7	TRBD1
TGTGCCAGCTTTAAGCGGGACTCCCAAGAGACCCAGTACTTC	CASFKRDSQETQYF	-	TRBV18	TRBJ2-5	TRBD2
TGTGCCAGCACCTTCACGAACACCGGGGAGCTGTTTTTT	CASTFTNTGELFF	-	TRBV7-2	TRBJ2-2	-
TGTGCCAGCAGCCAAGATGGGGCTCTTTTGGCAGATACGCAGTATTTT	CASSQDGALLADTQYF	-	TRBV4-2	TRBJ2-3	-
TGTGCCAGCAGCCAAGATGTCGGGACTACAGGGACCGGGGAGCTGTTTTTT	CASSQDVGTTGTGELFF	-	TRBV4-2	TRBJ2-2	-
TGTGCCAGCAGGCCAAGGGGGGATCAGCCCCAGCATTTT	CASRPRGDQPQHF	-	TRBV7-2	TRBJ1-5	-
TGTGCCAGCAGCCAAGGCGGGAGCTACAGCACAGATACGCAGTATTTT	CASSQGGSYSTDTQYF	-	TRBV5-4	TRBJ2-3	TRBD2
TGTGCCAGCAGCCTAAAATCGGGGGTTGGTGGCTACACCTTC	CASSLKSGVGGYTF	-	TRBV7-8	TRBJ1-2	-
TGTGCCAGCAGCAATCCGGGACAGATTTATGGCTACACCTTC	CASSNPGQIYGYTF	-	TRBV5-6	TRBJ1-2	TRBD1
TGCGCCAGCAGCCACTCGAAAGCGGGAGGGCTCTCCTACGAGCAGTACTTC	CASSHSKAGGLSYEQYF	-	TRBV4-1	TRBJ2-7	TRBD2